This entry lists 23 T cell receptor beta chains sequenced from one sample in a study of early T cells in non-severe SARS-CoV-2 infection. TCRdb re-analysed the 5' RACE reads in MiXCR, keeping a single row per CDR3 protein. Among about 71,000 distinct CDR3 sequences listed, about 14% were seen once. The sample here was whole blood, taken at baseline. The source of these receptors is an adult who was a healthcare worker with PCR-confirmed SARS-CoV-2 infection or an uninfected control (not recorded which).

This clonotype has only a few counts. This chain joins TRBV29-1 and TRBJ2-1; no reliable D call. V was pared by 4 bases and J by 8 bases, with 12 bases between. The V gene's germline CDR1 is SQVTM and CDR2 ANQGSEA. The CDR3 loop spans 12 amino acids. The CDR3 nucleotides are TGCAGCGTTGGACCGGGCGAGGATGAGCAGTTCTTC. It translates to CSVGPGEDEQFF.

Only a few counts were recorded for this clonotype. The rearrangement links TRBV13 to TRBJ2-1; 8 bases line up with TRBD1. CDR1 and CDR2 (germline): PRHDT, FYEKMQ (reference sequence). V lost 6 bases and J lost 13; bases outside the gene matches: 8. The CDR3 loop spans 12 amino acids. The CDR3 sequence is CASSLRGTGQFF. The CDR3 DNA follows: TGTGCCAGCAGTCTCAGGGGGACAGGACAGTTCTTC.

This chain's CDR3 is CASSEDGVTQYF. CDR3 nucleotide sequence: TGTGCCAGCAGTGAAGACGGTGTGACCCAGTACTTC. V and J are TRBV2 and TRBJ2-5; D is ambiguous. This CDR3 is 12 amino acids long. V lost 1 base and J lost 7, with 7 bases in between. Germline V gene sequence: CDR1 SNHLY, CDR2 FYNNEI.

This clonotype was recorded a few times. This chain connects TRBV12-3 or TRBV12-4 to TRBJ2-7, with 8 positions matching TRBD1. This CDR3 has 15 amino acids. The ends lost 7 bases at V and 5 bases at J; junction bases unmatched: 13. The CDR3 bases are TGTGCCAGCAACCTCGGACAGGGTCGAAAAGACGAGCAGTACTTC. Translated, it gives CASNLGQGRKDEQYF.

This clonotype was observed a few times. J is TRBJ2-2 and V is TRBV11-1; TRBD2 agrees at 7 bases. The CDR3 loop spans 13 amino acids. V lost 8 bases and J lost 5; bases outside the gene matches: 5. CDR1 is SGHAT and CDR2 is FQDESV in the germline V gene (reference sequence). The CDR3 bases are TGTGCCAGCCAGGTTAGCGGGACCGGGGAGCTGTTTTTT. The encoded protein is CASQVSGTGELFF.

This clonotype has at least ten counts. This sequence joins TRBV6-2 or TRBV6-3 and TRBJ2-1; 9 nucleotides agree with TRBD2. J gave up 3 bases and V 2 bases, and 8 bases lay outside the gene matches. Germline V lookup: CDR1 MNHEY, CDR2 SVGEGT. The CDR3 totals 17 residues. The CDR3 protein is CASSYPTGSGSYNEQFF. CDR3 sequence (DNA): TGTGCCAGCAGTTACCCCACCGGTAGCGGGAGCTACAATGAGCAGTTCTTC.

This clonotype occurred a few times. This chain uses TRBV5-1 with TRBJ2-7, with 11 bases that match TRBD2. V trimming: 4 bases; J trimming: 3 bases; junction bases outside the gene matches: 6. The CDR3 extends over 15 amino acids. From germline, CDR1 is SGHRS and CDR2 YFSETQ. CDR3 loop: CASSPTSGSIYEQYF. In nucleotides, the CDR3 is TGCGCCAGCAGCCCCACTAGCGGGAGCATCTACGAGCAGTACTTC.

This clonotype was counted many times. V is TRBV18 and J is TRBJ2-1; D gene ambiguous. Trimming cost V 6 bases and J 6 bases, with 9 bases left between them. Germline V gene lookup returns CDR1 KGHSH and CDR2 LQKENI. The CDR3 is 12 amino acids. This CDR3 is CASSVLGNEQFF. The CDR3 DNA sequence: TGTGCCAGCTCGGTCCTTGGCAATGAGCAGTTCTTC.

The gene calls are TRBV2 and TRBJ1-1, with D perhaps matching TRBD1 (5 bases). Trimming took off 6 bases at V and 1 base at J, with 12 bases between the two ends. The CDR3 is made up of 14 amino acids. The germline CDR1 and CDR2 sequences are SNHLY and FYNNEI. This CDR3 reads CASSLAQGNTEAFF. The CDR3 DNA sequence: TGTGCCAGCAGCCTCGCCCAGGGGAACACTGAAGCTTTCTTT.

This clonotype turned up a few times. The junction departs from the called germline gene at one end, perhaps through a read error. The chain joins TRBV20-1 to TRBJ1-2, with TRBD1 identical over 7 bases. The germline gives CDR1 DFQATT, CDR2 SNEGSKA (reference sequence). This CDR3 is built from 11 residues. As DNA, the CDR3 is TGCAGTGCCCATCGTAGTGGCAGGGGGAACTTC. As protein: CSAHRSGRGNF.

This clonotype was counted between two and nine times. V and J are TRBV7-8 and TRBJ1-5; D remains unclear. The CDR3 is made up of 14 amino acids. V was pared by 1 base and J by 1 base, with 5 bases between. Germline lookup yields CDR1 SGHVS and CDR2 FQNEAQ. This chain's CDR3 is CASSLVGSNQPQHF. Written as DNA, the CDR3 is TGTGCCAGCAGCTTAGTTGGCAGCAATCAGCCCCAGCATTTT.

This clonotype was counted ten times or more. The chain employs TRBV20-1 and TRBJ1-6; D is possibly TRBD1 (5 bases). CDR3 size: 16 residues. V gave up 0 bases and J gave up 0 bases, with 9 bases separating them. The germline gives CDR1 DFQATT, CDR2 SNEGSKA (reference sequence). The CDR3 DNA is TGCAGTGCTAGAGATCGGGGGAGCTCCTATAATTCACCCCTCCACTTT. This encodes CSARDRGSSYNSPLHF.

This clonotype was counted at least ten times. This rearrangement joins TRBV5-1 to TRBJ1-5; D perhaps matches TRBD1 (5 bases). The germline V gene has CDR1 SGHRS and CDR2 YFSETQ. This CDR3 contains 13 residues. Trimming shortened V by 4 bases and J by 5 bases, and 10 bases separated the two germline ends. The CDR3 is CASSRDGDQPQHF. In DNA, the CDR3 is TGCGCCAGCAGCAGGGACGGAGATCAGCCCCAGCATTTT.

This clonotype turned up a few times. V is TRBV2 and J is TRBJ2-7; D call uncertain. V was trimmed by 5 bases and J by 0 bases, leaving 5 bases between them. This CDR3 is built from 12 residues. Per the germline V gene, CDR1 is SNHLY and CDR2 is FYNNEI. CDR3 sequence (DNA): TGTGCCAGCAGTTTTAGCTCCTACGAGCAGTACTTC. This sequence encodes CASSFSSYEQYF.

This chain joins TRBV27 and TRBJ2-3; possible D gene TRBD2, 5 bases. CDR1 MNHEY and CDR2 SMNVEV come from the germline V gene (reference sequence). Trimming pared 7 bases from V and 0 bases from J, leaving 11 bases between. This CDR3 has 14 residues. This CDR3 is CASTVGGSTDTQYF. The CDR3 bases are TGTGCCAGCACGGTGGGCGGGAGCACAGATACGCAGTATTTT.

This clonotype was seen many times. Here the CDR3 DNA reads TGTGCCAGCAGCTTATCGAGGTCGAGAAATGAAAAACTGTTTTTT. Translated: CASSLSRSRNEKLFF. The chain links TRBV11-2 to TRBJ1-4; no reliable D call. The CDR3 spans 15 residues. CDR1 is SGHAT, CDR2 FQNNGV, per germline. Trimming took off 2 bases at V and 5 bases at J, with 12 bases between the two ends.

This clonotype was found a few times. The chain uses TRBV6-1 and TRBJ1-1; D remains ambiguous. V gave up 6 bases and J gave up 2 bases, with 13 bases separating them. Germline V gene sequence: CDR1 MNHNS, CDR2 SASEGT. CDR3 length: 14 amino acids. DNA of the CDR3: TGTGCCAGCAGAGTCCTACGGGTAAACACTGAAGCTTTCTTT. Its translation: CASRVLRVNTEAFF.

The J gene is TRBJ2-4, the V gene TRBV3-1; D call uncertain. The CDR3 runs 13 residues. V lost 4 bases and J 4 bases, leaving 8 bases between the germline ends. In germline, CDR1 is LGHDT, CDR2 YNNKEL (reference sequence). CDR3 residues: CASSPPLKNIQYF. DNA of the CDR3: TGTGCCAGCAGCCCACCCCTGAAAAACATTCAGTACTTC. Full variable domain (remainder filled in from reference TRBV3-1 and TRBJ2-4): DTAVSQTPKYLVTQMGNDKSIKCEQNLGHDTMYWYKQDSKKFLKIMFSYNNKELIINETVPNRFSPKSPDKAHLNLHINSLELGDSAVYFCASSPPLKNIQYFGAGTRLSVL.

This clonotype was counted a few times. This rearrangement joins TRBV11-2 to TRBJ2-1; possibly TRBD2 for D (6 bases). Trimming cost V 2 bases and J 2 bases, with 16 bases left between them. Looked up from germline, CDR1 is SGHAT and CDR2 is FQNNGV. The CDR3 sequence is 17 residues long. CDR3 DNA sequence: TGTGCCAGCAGCTTAACCCTAGTGGGGGGAGCCTACAATGAGCAGTTCTTC. Translation: CASSLTLVGGAYNEQFF.

This clonotype has at least ten counts. The chain joins TRBV20-1 to TRBJ2-5, with 7 bases matching TRBD1. CDR1 is DFQATT and CDR2 is SNEGSKA in the germline V gene (reference sequence). V lost 6 bases to trimming and J lost 0 bases; unmatched junction nucleotides: 7. The CDR3 totals 14 residues. The CDR3 loop is CSATTDRDQETQYF. DNA for the CDR3: TGCAGTGCCACCACCGACAGGGACCAAGAGACCCAGTACTTC.

This clonotype occurred a few times. This chain connects TRBV29-1 to TRBJ2-7; no clear D gene. V lost 3 bases to trimming and J lost 6 bases, with 12 bases between them. The CDR3 runs to 12 residues. Germline V lookup: CDR1 SQVTM, CDR2 ANQGSEA. The DNA of the CDR3 is TGCAGCGTTGAGTCGGTAGCTTCCGAGCAGTACTTC. As protein: CSVESVASEQYF.

The table lists this clonotype with many counts. The chain joins TRBV2 to TRBJ2-5; D gene unclear. Germline assignment: CDR1 SNHLY and CDR2 FYNNEI. The CDR3 contains 13 residues. V shed 6 bases and J shed 3 bases, with 11 bases lying between them. The DNA for the CDR3 is TGTGCCAGCAGCTCAAGACACGAAGAGACCCAGTACTTC. This sequence encodes CASSSRHEETQYF.

This clonotype has a count of ten or more. The chain is built from TRBV15 and TRBJ2-1; D is perhaps TRBD2 (6 bases). Trimming removed 0 bases at V and 5 bases at J, with 14 bases between. CDR1 LNHNV and CDR2 YYDKDF come from the germline V gene (reference sequence). The CDR3 runs 16 residues. The CDR3 sequence is CATSRDRAGYDNEQFF. The CDR3 bases are TGTGCCACCAGCAGAGATAGGGCGGGGTACGACAATGAGCAGTTCTTC.